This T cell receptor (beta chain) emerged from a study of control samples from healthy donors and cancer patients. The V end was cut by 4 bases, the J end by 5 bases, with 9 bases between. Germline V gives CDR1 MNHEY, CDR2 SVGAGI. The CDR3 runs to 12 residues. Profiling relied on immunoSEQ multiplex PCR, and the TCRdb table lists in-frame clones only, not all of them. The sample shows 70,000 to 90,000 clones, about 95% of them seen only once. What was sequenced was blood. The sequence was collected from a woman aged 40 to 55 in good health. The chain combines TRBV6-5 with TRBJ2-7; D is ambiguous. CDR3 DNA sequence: TGTGCCAGCAGTTCCCCGGGCCACGAGCAGTACTTC. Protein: CASSSPGHEQYF.